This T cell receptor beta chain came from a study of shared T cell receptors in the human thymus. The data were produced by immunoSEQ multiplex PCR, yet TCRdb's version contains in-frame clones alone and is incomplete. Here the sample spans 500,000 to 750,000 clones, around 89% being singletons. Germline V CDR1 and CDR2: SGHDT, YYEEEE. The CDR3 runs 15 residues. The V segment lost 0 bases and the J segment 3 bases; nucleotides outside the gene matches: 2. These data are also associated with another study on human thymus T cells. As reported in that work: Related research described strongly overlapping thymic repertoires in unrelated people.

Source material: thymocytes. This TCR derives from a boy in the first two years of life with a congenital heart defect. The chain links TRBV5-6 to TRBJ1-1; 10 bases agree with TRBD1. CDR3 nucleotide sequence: TGTGCCAGCAGCTTGGGACAGGGGGCAGACACTGAAGCTTTCTTT. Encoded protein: CASSLGQGADTEAFF.